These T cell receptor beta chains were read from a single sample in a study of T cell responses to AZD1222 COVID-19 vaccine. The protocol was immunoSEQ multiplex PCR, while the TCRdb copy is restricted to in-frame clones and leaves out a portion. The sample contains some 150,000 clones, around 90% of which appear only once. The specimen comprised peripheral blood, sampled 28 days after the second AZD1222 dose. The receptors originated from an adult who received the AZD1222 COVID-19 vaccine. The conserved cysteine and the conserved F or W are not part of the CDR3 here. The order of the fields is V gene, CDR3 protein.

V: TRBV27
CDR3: ASSLDRDPYSPLH

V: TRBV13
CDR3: ASSFYQGNYGYT

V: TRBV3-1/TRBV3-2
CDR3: ASSQGMGWGWSEKLF

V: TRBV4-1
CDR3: ASSQDIGTGGSPLH

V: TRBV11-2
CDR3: ASSSREGITDTQY

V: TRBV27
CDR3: ASSLLGVNTEAF

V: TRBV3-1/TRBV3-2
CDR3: ASSQESGPSAGELF

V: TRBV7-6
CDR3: ASSTDRYNEQF

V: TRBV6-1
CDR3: ASSPGLLNTEAF

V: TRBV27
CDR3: ASSFSTGELF

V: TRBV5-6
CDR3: ASSPGSDSGWWGYT

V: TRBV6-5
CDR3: ASSYSSGGSYEQY

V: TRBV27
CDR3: ASSLDGRAGAGYEQY

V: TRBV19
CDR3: ASQQGPNYGYT

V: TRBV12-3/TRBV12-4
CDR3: ASSPGQGYEQY

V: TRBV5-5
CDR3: ASSLSGYSTDTQY

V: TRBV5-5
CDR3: ASSFDWDTLRGGYT

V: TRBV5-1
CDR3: ASSSIAGGPTDTQY

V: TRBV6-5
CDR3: ASSYWRGTSTDTQY

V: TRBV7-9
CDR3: ASSQGTAEAF

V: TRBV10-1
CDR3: ASSDLGLGKVENEQF

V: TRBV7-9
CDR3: ASSQGNQPQH

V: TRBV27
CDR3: ASSMYTGKPLH

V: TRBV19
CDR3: ASSMDRGGEQF

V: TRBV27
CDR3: ASSVRGSYNEQF

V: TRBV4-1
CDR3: ASSPRLLEIASTDTQY

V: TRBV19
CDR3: ASSTGQNTDTQY

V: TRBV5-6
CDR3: ASSLEGLESPLH

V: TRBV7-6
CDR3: ASSDGYYEQY

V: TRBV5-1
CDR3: ASSLAYWGLDSYNEQF

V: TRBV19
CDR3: ASSIVGYGYT

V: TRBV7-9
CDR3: ASSLGADYGYT

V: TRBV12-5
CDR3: ASGLATPRGQPQH

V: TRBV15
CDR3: ATSRDEVSGNTIY

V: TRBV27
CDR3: ASSYRGRDGYT

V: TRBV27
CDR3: ASSRPGTGPYEQY